The present T cell receptor (beta chain) was sequenced within a study of T cells in Graves' hyperthyroidism and ophthalmopathy. Study-level findings and limits: In simple terms, a model built on 13 V-J features told ophthalmopathy apart from stable hyperthyroidism.

What was amplified from RNA transcripts were TCR beta CDR3 regions. TCR CDR3 regions were first amplified by RT-PCR with HTBI primers. MiXCR, applied by TCRdb to the multiplex PCR reads, yields one record per CDR3 protein. The data hold some 600,000 distinct CDR3 sequences, with over 11% observed a single time. V was cut by 1 base and J by 6 bases, with 10 bases left in between. The CDR3 loop spans 15 amino acids. Germline V gene lookup returns CDR1 MGHRA and CDR2 YSYEKL. Only a few counts were recorded for this clonotype. The antigen is undetermined. The TCR was taken from a woman aged 25 to 39 with Graves' hyperthyroidism that later progressed to Graves' ophthalmopathy. V and J are TRBV4-1 and TRBJ1-6; unclear D gene. The material sequenced was blood. The CDR3 sequence is CASSQGSTVNSPLHF. The CDR3, as DNA: TGCGCCAGCAGCCAAGGGTCAACAGTTAATTCACCCCTCCACTTT.